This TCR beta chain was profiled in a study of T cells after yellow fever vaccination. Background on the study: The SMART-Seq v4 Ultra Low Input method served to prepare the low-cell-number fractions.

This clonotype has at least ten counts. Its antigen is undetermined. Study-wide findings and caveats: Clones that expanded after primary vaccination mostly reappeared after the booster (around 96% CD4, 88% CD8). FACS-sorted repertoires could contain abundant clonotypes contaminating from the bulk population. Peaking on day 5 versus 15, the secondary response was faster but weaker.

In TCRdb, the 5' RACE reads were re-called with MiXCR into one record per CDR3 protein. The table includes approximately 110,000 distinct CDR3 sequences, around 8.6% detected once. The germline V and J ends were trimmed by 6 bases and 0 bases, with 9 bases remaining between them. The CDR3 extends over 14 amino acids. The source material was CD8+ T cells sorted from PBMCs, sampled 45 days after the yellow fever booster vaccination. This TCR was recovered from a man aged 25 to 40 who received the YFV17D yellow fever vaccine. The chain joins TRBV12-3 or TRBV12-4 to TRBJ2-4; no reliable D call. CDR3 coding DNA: TGTGCCAGCAGAAAGGACCTAGCCAAAAACATTCAGTACTTC. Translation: CASRKDLAKNIQYF.